These 30 T cell receptor beta chains were sequenced from one sample in a study of response to subunit inactivated influenza vaccine. From the RT-PCR reads, TCRdb called clonotypes with MiXCR, one entry per CDR3 protein. This table has hundreds of thousands of distinct CDR3 sequences, about 25% appearing once. The sequencing used CD4+ T cells sorted from PBMCs, collected 5 days after vaccination. Receptors were obtained from a man aged 50 to 59 who received an inactivated influenza vaccine.

This clonotype was found a few times. The chain combines TRBV12-3 or TRBV12-4 with TRBJ2-6; TRBD1 aligns across 8 bases. The CDR3 runs to 15 residues. V gave up 5 bases and J gave up 3 bases; unmatched junction bases: 3. The CDR3 is CASSQGQGGANVLTF. In nucleotides, the CDR3 is TGTGCCAGCAGTCAAGGACAGGGTGGGGCCAACGTCCTGACTTTC.

This chain connects TRBV4-3 to TRBJ1-6; D uncertain. V was shortened by 3 bases and J by 10 bases, with 10 bases between the two germline ends. Germline V gene sequence: CDR1 LGHNA, CDR2 YSLEER. This CDR3 spans 13 amino acids. Here the CDR3 DNA reads TGCGCCAGCAGCCAGCTTGGTCGCTCACCCCTCCACTTT. Its translation: CASSQLGRSPLHF.

In this sample, this clonotype turned up a few times. This sequence joins TRBV11-2 and TRBJ2-3, with D perhaps TRBD1 or TRBD2 (5 bases each). The germline gives CDR1 SGHAT, CDR2 FQNNGV. V lost 5 bases, J lost 3 bases, and 9 bases lay in between. The CDR3 has 13 residues. In DNA form, the CDR3 reads TGTGCCAGCAGCCTAGGGGAGACAGATACGCAGTATTTT. It yields the protein CASSLGETDTQYF.

The rearrangement uses TRBV7-2 and TRBJ1-2; TRBD1 is a possible D gene (6 bases). Trimming pared 0 bases from V and 2 bases from J, leaving 13 bases between. Looked up from germline, CDR1 is SGHTA and CDR2 is FQGNSA. This CDR3 is 16 amino acids long. CDR3 region: CASSLAGVGANYGYTF. CDR3 bases: TGTGCCAGCAGCTTAGCAGGGGTGGGGGCCAACTATGGCTACACCTTC.

The chain has TRBV20-1 and TRBJ2-2; D is possibly TRBD2 (7 bases). The length of the CDR3 is 16 residues. V was shortened by 1 base and J by 2 bases, with 14 bases between the two germline ends. Per germline, CDR1 DFQATT and CDR2 SNEGSKA (reference sequence). The CDR3 DNA reads TGCAGTGCTAGAGTCGGGGGGCGAGGTAACACCGGGGAGCTGTTTTTT. It yields the protein CSARVGGRGNTGELFF.

The V and J genes are TRBV18 and TRBJ2-7; tentatively, D is TRBD1 or TRBD2 (5 bases each). The V end lost 6 bases, the J end lost 6 bases, and 12 bases lay between the germline ends. The length of the CDR3 is 12 residues. Germline V lookup: CDR1 KGHSH, CDR2 LQKENI. CDR3 residues: CASSPGLPEQYF. The CDR3 region has the DNA TGTGCCAGCTCCCCGGGGCTACCCGAGCAGTACTTC.

V usage is TRBV9 and J usage is TRBJ2-7, with D unresolved. The CDR3 runs 15 residues. Trimming left V 0 bases short and J 3 bases short, with 13 bases between. Germline V gives CDR1 SGDLS, CDR2 YYNGEE. CDR3 region: CASSVAVGSFYEQYF. For the CDR3, the DNA is TGTGCCAGCAGCGTAGCTGTCGGCAGCTTCTACGAGCAGTACTTC.

The J gene is TRBJ2-7, the V gene TRBV11-2; unclear D gene. V gave up 5 bases and J gave up 4 bases, with 12 bases separating them. CDR1 and CDR2 from the germline V gene are SGHAT and FQNNGV. The CDR3 loop spans 13 amino acids. This CDR3 is CASSLRMGYEQYF. The DNA for the CDR3 is TGTGCCAGCAGCCTAAGGATGGGTTACGAGCAGTACTTC.

The chain carries TRBV20-1 and TRBJ1-5; 10 nucleotides agree with TRBD1. CDR1 is DFQATT, CDR2 SNEGSKA, per germline (reference sequence). The CDR3 length is 16 residues. Trimming removed 4 bases from V and 4 bases from J; junction bases left unmatched: 10. This CDR3 reads CSAILRQGARNQPQHF. CDR3 bases: TGCAGTGCTATCCTAAGACAGGGGGCGAGGAATCAGCCCCAGCATTTT.

This clonotype came up many times. The chain joins TRBV5-1 to TRBJ2-2; D might be TRBD1 (5 bases). Trimming cost V 0 bases and J 1 base, with 7 bases left between them. CDR3 length equals 15 residues. Germline values: CDR1 SGHRS, CDR2 YFSETQ. The CDR3 DNA follows: TGCGCCAGCAGCTTGGGTCAGGGGAACACCGGGGAGCTGTTTTTT. This codes for CASSLGQGNTGELFF.

The J gene is TRBJ2-1, the V gene TRBV5-1, with 7 bases matching TRBD2. After removal of 1 base from V and 4 bases from J, the junction contained 2 bases not matched to a gene. The germline CDR1 and CDR2 sequences are SGHRS and YFSETQ. This CDR3 is 14 amino acids long. CDR3 loop: CASSLNGRYNEQFF. In DNA form, the CDR3 reads TGCGCCAGCAGCTTGAACGGGAGGTACAATGAGCAGTTCTTC.

This clonotype was seen a single time. V is TRBV7-2 and J is TRBJ2-3, with D possibly being TRBD2 (5 bases). CDR1 and CDR2 (germline): SGHTA, FQGNSA. Trimming took off 2 bases at V and 8 bases at J, with 8 bases between the two ends. The CDR3 has 12 residues. CDR3 nucleotides: TGTGCCAGCAGCTTAAGTCGGGGTACGCAGTATTTT. The encoded protein is CASSLSRGTQYF.

The chain joins TRBV5-1 to TRBJ2-7; TRBD2 matches at 10 bases. Germline values: CDR1 SGHRS, CDR2 YFSETQ. The CDR3 runs 15 residues. V was pared by 0 bases and J by 1 base, with 1 base of the junction left unmatched. The CDR3 sequence is CASSLETSGSYEQYF. CDR3 bases: TGCGCCAGCAGCTTGGAGACTAGCGGGTCCTACGAGCAGTACTTC.

The chain recombines TRBV7-3 with TRBJ2-7, with TRBD1 matching 8 bases. Germline V gene lookup returns CDR1 SGHTA and CDR2 FQGTGA. The CDR3 loop spans 13 amino acids. Trimming removed 5 bases from V and 7 bases from J; junction bases left unmatched: 7. The CDR3 here is CASSLGQASEQYF. Here the CDR3 DNA reads TGTGCCAGCAGCCTGGGACAGGCGAGTGAGCAGTACTTC.

The CDR3 DNA follows: TGCGCCAGCAGCTTAATGGACAGCAAAGAGACCCAGTACTTC. Translating it yields CASSLMDSKETQYF. J is TRBJ2-5 and V is TRBV5-1, with D tentatively TRBD1 (6 bases). V dropped 2 bases and J dropped 3 bases, with 11 bases sitting between them. There are 14 residues in the CDR3. Germline loops: CDR1 SGHRS, CDR2 YFSETQ.

This clonotype was picked up a small number of times. The chain is built from TRBV11-2 and TRBJ2-7, with 7 bases identical to TRBD1. Looked up from germline, CDR1 is SGHAT and CDR2 is FQNNGV. CDR3 length equals 16 residues. Unmatched junction bases numbered 15, after V lost 5 bases and J lost 5 bases. In DNA form, the CDR3 reads TGTGCCAGCAGCCCCCGCGACAGGGTAGTGTACGACGAGCAGTACTTC. It yields the protein CASSPRDRVVYDEQYF.

The V and J genes are TRBV14 and TRBJ2-2; D call uncertain. CDR3 length: 16 amino acids. The V end was cut by 4 bases, the J end by 4 bases, with 16 bases between. CDR1 and CDR2 (germline): SGHDN, FVKESK. CDR3 DNA: TGTGCCAGCAGCCCTCTGGTACAGAGAGGCACCGGGGAGCTGTTTTTT. Translated, it gives CASSPLVQRGTGELFF.

V is TRBV20-1 and J is TRBJ2-4; D may be TRBD1 (6 bases). Trimming removed 8 bases from V and 4 bases from J, with 12 bases in between. Germline V gene data show CDR1 as DFQATT and CDR2 as SNEGSKA (reference sequence). The CDR3 runs 12 residues. CDR3 DNA: TGCAGTTTCAGGGGAAAAAAAAACATTCAGTACTTC. Translating gives CSFRGKKNIQYF.

The chain has TRBV20-1 and TRBJ2-1, with 8 bases matching TRBD2. Germline V gene lookup returns CDR1 DFQATT and CDR2 SNEGSKA (reference sequence). This CDR3 is built from 14 residues. V shed 4 bases, J shed 7 bases, and the junction held 9 bases outside the gene matches. The DNA of the CDR3 is TGCAGTGCTATCGGGGGGGCCTATAATAATGAGCAGTTCTTC. Translation gives CSAIGGAYNNEQFF.

CDR3 sequence: CSVVVSGRAYNEQFF. CDR3 bases: TGCAGCGTAGTTGTTAGCGGGAGGGCATACAATGAGCAGTTCTTC. The chain has TRBV29-1 and TRBJ2-1; 11 bases agree with TRBD2. Looked up from germline, CDR1 is SQVTM and CDR2 is ANQGSEA. The CDR3 is 15 amino acids. V lost 6 bases, J lost 4 bases, and 8 bases stayed unmatched.

This clonotype occurred a few times. The chain's CDR3 is CASSSIAGGTYEQYF. The CDR3 DNA is TGTGCCAGCAGTTCAATAGCGGGGGGGACCTACGAGCAGTACTTC. This rearrangement joins TRBV12-3 or TRBV12-4 to TRBJ2-7; 11 positions agree with TRBD2. Trimming removed 4 bases from V and 2 bases from J; junction bases left unmatched: 4. The CDR3 totals 15 residues.

The chain combines TRBV20-1 with TRBJ2-5; the match to TRBD1 covers 7 bases. Germline assignment: CDR1 DFQATT and CDR2 SNEGSKA (reference sequence). This CDR3 has 13 amino acids. Trimming at V came to 4 bases and at J to 3 bases, leaving 5 bases not matched to a gene. The CDR3 reads CSATLDREETQYF. CDR3 bases: TGCAGTGCTACCCTTGACAGGGAAGAGACCCAGTACTTC.

The chain's CDR3 is CASIPGDTFNQPQHF. For the CDR3, the DNA is TGTGCCAGCATACCCGGGGACACATTCAATCAGCCCCAGCATTTT. This chain uses TRBV28 with TRBJ1-5; tentatively, D is TRBD1 (6 bases). Trimming removed 7 bases at V and 3 bases at J, with 16 bases between. CDR1 and CDR2 (germline): MDHEN, SYDVKM. The CDR3 loop spans 15 amino acids.

This clonotype was counted between two and nine times. The rearrangement uses TRBV7-2 and TRBJ2-5; D possibly uses TRBD1 or TRBD2 (7 bases each). Trimming shortened V by 1 base and J by 7 bases, and 13 bases separated the two germline ends. CDR1 SGHTA and CDR2 FQGNSA come from the germline V gene. The CDR3 length is 14 residues. CDR3 in DNA: TGTGCCAGCAGCTTAGAGGGGAGGGACAGGACCCAGTACTTC. Translating gives CASSLEGRDRTQYF.

This chain links TRBV20-1 with TRBJ2-3, with no clear D. There are 12 residues in the CDR3. Germline CDR1 reads DFQATT; CDR2 reads SNEGSKA (reference sequence). V lost 3 bases to trimming and J lost 3 bases, with 7 bases between them. The CDR3 DNA reads TGCAGTGCTAGTAGCAAGACAGATACGCAGTATTTT. It yields the protein CSASSKTDTQYF.

A few counts support this clonotype. J is TRBJ1-6 and V is TRBV5-1; D is uncertain. Trimming removed 4 bases at V and 6 bases at J, with 8 bases between. The CDR3 is made up of 13 amino acids. Germline loops: CDR1 SGHRS, CDR2 YFSETQ. The CDR3: CASSIGSNSPLHF. The DNA of the CDR3 is TGCGCCAGCAGCATCGGGAGTAATTCACCCCTCCACTTT.

The genes are TRBV5-1 and TRBJ2-5, with 11 bases aligning to TRBD2. Germline V gene lookup returns CDR1 SGHRS and CDR2 YFSETQ. This CDR3 spans 16 amino acids. V shed 5 bases and J 5 bases; nucleotides not matched to a gene: 11. As DNA, the CDR3 is TGCGCCAGCAGGCCTCCGGGACTAGCGGTTGGGGAGACCCAGTACTTC. This translates into CASRPPGLAVGETQYF.

In its sample, this clonotype was seen a few times. V and J are TRBV20-1 and TRBJ2-6; D is ambiguous. Trimming shortened V by 2 bases and J by 0 bases, and 5 bases separated the two germline ends. Germline V lookup: CDR1 DFQATT, CDR2 SNEGSKA (reference sequence). CDR3 length: 14 amino acids. The CDR3: CSARQHSGANVLTF. CDR3 DNA sequence: TGCAGTGCTAGACAGCACTCTGGGGCCAACGTCCTGACTTTC.

This clonotype turned up a few times. J is TRBJ2-3 and V is TRBV6-5; D is unclear. The V end lost 3 bases, the J end lost 0 bases, and 10 bases lay between the germline ends. Germline CDR1 and CDR2: MNHEY and SVGAGI. This CDR3 region has 15 residues. The CDR3 sequence: CASSYDRQSTDTQYF. For the CDR3, the DNA is TGTGCCAGCAGTTATGATCGGCAGAGCACAGATACGCAGTATTTT.

The genes are TRBV20-1 and TRBJ2-5, with 8 bases fitting TRBD2. V gave up 5 bases and J gave up 5 bases; unmatched junction bases: 7. The length of the CDR3 is 13 residues. Germline V gives CDR1 DFQATT, CDR2 SNEGSKA (reference sequence). DNA of the CDR3: TGCAGTGCTTCGGGACTAGGTAGCGAGACCCAGTACTTC. Amino acids: CSASGLGSETQYF.